Listed below are T cell receptor beta chains from one sample, sequenced in a study of response to subunit inactivated influenza vaccine. MiXCR was run by TCRdb on the RT-PCR reads, yielding one entry per CDR3 protein. The sample lists about 310,000 distinct CDR3 sequences, just over 20% seen once, with more than 8.5% in the top ten. Sequenced here: PBMCs from blood, sampled roughly 20 months after vaccination. The source of these receptors is a man between 50 and 75 years old who received an inactivated influenza vaccine. The CDR3 runs from the conserved cysteine through the conserved F or W. The D gene is left open where the match is weak. Clone size is not always given. Where it is, it says once, few, many or a class for expanded clones.

v_gene	d_gene	abundance	j_gene	CDR3aa	CDR3nt
TRBV18	TRBD1	-	TRBJ1-1	CASWGTGLNTEAFF	TGTGCCAGCTGGGGGACAGGTTTGAACACTGAAGCTTTCTTT
TRBV23-1	-	-	TRBJ2-1	CASNEQFF	TGCGCCAGCAATGAGCAGTTCTTC
TRBV11-1	TRBD1	-	TRBJ1-2	CATPKAPGTGLPENYGYTF	TGTGCCACCCCGAAGGCCCCCGGGACAGGGCTCCCCGAAAACTATGGCTACACCTTC
TRBV4-1	TRBD1	few	TRBJ1-1	CASRVKGQSNTEAFF	TGCGCCAGCAGGGTCAAGGGACAGTCGAACACTGAAGCTTTCTTT
TRBV28	TRBD2	-	TRBJ2-1	CASSSGLADINYNEQFF	TGTGCCAGCAGTTCCGGACTAGCGGATATTAACTACAATGAGCAGTTCTTC
TRBV21-1	-	-	TRBJ2-1	CASSRNGTGSFYNEQFF	TGTGCCAGCAGCAGAAATGGGACAGGGAGTTTCTACAATGAGCAGTTCTTC
TRBV3-1	TRBD1	-	TRBJ1-4	CASSRNPTGEKLFF	TGTGCCAGCAGCCGAAATCCGACAGGGGAAAAACTGTTTTTT
TRBV19	-	few	TRBJ1-2	CASSTIAGEANYGYTF	TGTGCCAGTAGTACGATCGCAGGGGAAGCTAACTATGGCTACACCTTC
TRBV12-3/TRBV12-4	TRBD1	few	TRBJ1-2	CASVGGGGVGYTF	TGTGCCAGCGTGGGAGGAGGGGGCGTTGGCTACACCTTC
TRBV6-2/TRBV6-3	-	once	TRBJ2-1	CASSPRIASYNEQFF	TGTGCCAGCAGTCCCCGTATAGCGTCCTACAATGAGCAGTTCTTC
TRBV20-1	TRBD1	-	TRBJ1-1	CSAHRTGAPEAFF	TGCAGTGCTCATCGGACAGGGGCCCCTGAAGCTTTCTTT
TRBV6-1	-	-	TRBJ2-1	CASTQGRLSYNEQFF	TGTGCCAGCACCCAAGGGCGGTTGTCCTACAATGAGCAGTTCTTC
TRBV11-2	-	few	TRBJ2-7	CASSPTEVGGQYF	TGTGCCAGCAGCCCAACGGAAGTGGGTGGGCAGTACTTC
TRBV12-3/TRBV12-4	-	few	TRBJ1-6	CASTLRGVRSPLHF	TGTGCCAGCACCCTGAGAGGGGTTAGATCACCCCTCCACTTT
TRBV4-3	TRBD1	-	TRBJ1-5	CASSQDPTGGLVGQPQHF	TGCGCCAGCAGCCAAGACCCAACAGGGGGCTTGGTTGGTCAGCCCCAGCATTTT
TRBV12-3/TRBV12-4	TRBD2	-	TRBJ2-3	CASTWTSGGSTDTQYF	TGTGCCAGCACCTGGACTAGCGGGGGGAGCACAGATACGCAGTATTTT
TRBV4-3	TRBD1	-	TRBJ1-4	CASSQLPPGTGGKLFF	TGCGCCAGCAGCCAACTCCCTCCCGGGACAGGAGGAAAACTGTTTTTT
TRBV20-1	TRBD2	few	TRBJ2-7	CSARSGRASYEQYF	TGCAGTGCTAGGAGCGGGAGGGCCTCATACGAGCAGTACTTC
TRBV7-9	-	few	TRBJ1-4	CASRGLALNEKLFF	TGTGCCAGCAGAGGGTTAGCCCTCAATGAAAAACTGTTTTTT
TRBV5-1	-	-	TRBJ2-1	CASSIITQGPGEQFF	TGCGCCAGCAGTATTATAACACAAGGTCCAGGGGAGCAGTTCTTC
TRBV7-8	TRBD1	-	TRBJ1-5	CASSLGQAANQPQHF	TGTGCCAGCAGCTTGGGACAGGCTGCAAATCAGCCCCAGCATTTT
TRBV14	-	-	TRBJ1-1	CASSQAEDTLIGRYYTEAFF	TGTGCCAGCAGCCAAGCAGAAGACACTTTAATAGGACGGTACTACACTGAAGCTTTCTTT
TRBV7-9	-	-	TRBJ1-3	CASRPPRISGNTIYF	TGTGCCAGCAGACCCCCCCGGATCTCTGGAAACACCATATATTTT
TRBV6-2/TRBV6-3	-	-	TRBJ2-1	CASGATYNEQFF	TGTGCCAGCGGAGCAACCTACAATGAGCAGTTCTTC
TRBV5-1	-	few	TRBJ2-6	CASSLTGAGTNVLTF	TGCGCCAGCAGCTTGACAGGGGCGGGAACCAACGTCCTGACTTTC
TRBV3-1	TRBD2	-	TRBJ2-1	CASSQEVGLAGVSFGEQFF	TGTGCCAGCAGCCAAGAAGTTGGGCTAGCGGGGGTTAGCTTTGGTGAGCAGTTCTTC
TRBV20-1	TRBD2	-	TRBJ2-2	CSAGTSGIVPGEQFF	TGCAGTGCTGGGACTAGCGGGATCGTCCCCGGGGAGCAGTTTTTT
TRBV7-9	-	many	TRBJ1-4	CASSLIATNEKLFF	TGTGCCAGCAGCTTGATTGCAACTAATGAAAAACTGTTTTTT